This TCR beta chain was identified in a study of identical twins (dated by TCRdb to 2016 to 2018). A note on the overall study: The study deep-sequenced TCR alpha and beta repertoires from monozygotic twins, unrelated adults of various ages and cord blood to test whether fetal clonotypes persist. To rule out contamination, replicate twin experiments were performed at different times with different library preparation protocols.

General conclusions and limits of the study: Excess twin sharing in beta out-of-frame sequences was weaker because fewer shared sequences lowered the signal-to-noise ratio. Conclusions relied on cross-sectional statistical analysis, since the same donors could not be followed over many years. Invariant T cells such as MAIT and iNKT could partly confound zero-insertion analyses, though diverse VJ usage argued against this for most clonotypes. Fewer insertions were carried by abundant cord blood beta clonotypes; a weaker similar trend was observed in young adult naive repertoires, while no such trend was observed in memory repertoires. Out-of-frame TCR alpha sharing in monozygotic twins was systematically underestimated by recombination models, whereas sharing between unrelated individuals was in agreement with the recombination models. Compared with coincidental sharing between unrelated individuals, out-of-frame TCR alpha sequences shared between twins showed an excess of sequences with low generation probability.

Clipping removes 3 bases from V and 4 bases from J, with 11 as the unmatched junction base count. The germline V gene sets CDR1 to SGHRS and CDR2 to YFSETQ. The cysteine opens and the phenylalanine closes a CDR3 of 17 amino acids. The CDR3 DNA has 51 bases and is translated from base 1. As concerns this clonotype: No antigen is known for it. Base qualities are not recorded, but no much larger clone differs from it by a single base.

The library was built by means of 5' RACE. Sequencing relied on an Illumina HiSeq 2000. A universal primer binding site was added through template switching, and the final cDNA carried a unique molecular identifier so that TCR cDNA molecules could be counted accurately. Specific primers in the conserved constant-segment region were used to synthesize first-strand cDNA for the TCR alpha and beta chains. To control for contamination, each cDNA library was double barcoded with a SMART-Mk sample barcode plus Illumina barcodes. Two successive PCR steps introduced TruSeq adapter sequences along with Illumina sample barcodes. TCR alpha and beta cDNA libraries were sequenced on the Illumina HiSeq platform with custom primers. On the study's bioinformatics: MiGEC processed the raw reads to extract unique molecular identifiers, while MiXCR was used to determine the CDR3 positions. Recombination models were inferred per individual with the repgenHMM and IGoR tools using an EM algorithm. Shared clonotype analysis was performed with the tcR package in R, normalizing sharing by the product of cloneset sizes. To study raw recombination free of thymic and clonal selection effects, out-of-frame nonproductive sequences were analyzed. TCRdb ran its own pipeline on the public reads, namely fastp trimming at Q25 and MiXCR clone calling, and kept in-frame beta chains. Rows are unified per CDR3 protein, each entry keeping the most common DNA and genes. These V and J calls are TCRdb output, not the study's own analysis. This sample gives about 700,000 distinct CDR3 sequences in total; roughly 6% of them show up just once. The ten largest clonotypes hold 1.5% to 2% of the sample.

Every donor in the study was a healthy Caucasian. The researchers also sequenced three unrelated adults who were not twins: a male aged 18 to 30, a male aged 50 to 60, and a female aged 50 to 60. Miltenyi CD45RO+ enrichment and human naive T-cell isolation kits were used to isolate memory (CD45RO+) and naive T cells from PBMC. This TCR came from a man younger than 35 in good health. The sequencing input was naive T cells sorted from blood. The cell subset or site label here, explained by the study, means: cells isolated with a human naive T-cell isolation kit. The chain is encoded by TRBV5-1 joined to TRBJ2-3, with TRBD2 identical over 10 junction bases. The encoded CDR3 is CASSSPLGLARADTQYF. In nucleotides, the sequence is TGCGCCAGCAGCTCACCGCTGGGACTAGCGCGAGCAGATACGCAGTATTTT.